The entry below gives a single T cell receptor (beta chain) sequence along with its context. This receptor's antigen is unknown. The sample holds no much larger clone one base away, and base qualities are not on file. The data belong to a study of response to subunit inactivated influenza vaccine (dated by TCRdb to 2017 to 2018). Concerning the study at large: Deep quantitative profiling of the T cell receptor repertoire was used in the study to follow responses to a trivalent subunit inactivated influenza vaccine.

From the cysteine up to the phenylalanine, the CDR3 has a length of 17 residues. The only DNA kept is the CDR3, 51 bases in frame from the first base. Ends trimmed: V by 1 base, J by 0 bases; bases unmatched to a gene: 5. Per the germline V gene, SGHRS is the CDR1 and YFSETQ is the CDR2. Library prep was done by RT-PCR. The sample was run on an Illumina HiSeq 2500. The public reads were reanalyzed by TCRdb: fastp trimming at Q25, MiXCR alignment, in-frame beta chains only. All rows with the same CDR3 protein become a single entry with the most common DNA and genes. In all, the sample holds about 540,000 distinct CDR3 sequences, and under 30% of those were seen once. Jointly, the top ten make up under 3.5% of the sample. Broader findings and caveats from the paper: According to the authors, only a limited number of new T cells may be recruited by each seasonal influenza vaccination.

The same data also contributed to another study, on T cells expressing NK-cell markers. That second report states: TCR beta cDNA libraries were prepared using 5'RACE template switching, which introduced a universal primer site and unique molecular identifiers. TCR beta-chain repertoires were profiled in sorted CD3+CD56+NKG2C+, CD3+CD56+NKG2C- and CD3+CD56-NKG2C+ T-cell subsets from eight donors. Among the eight sequenced donors, seven were HCMV-seropositive and one was HCMV-seronegative. To restrict sorting to alphabetaTCR-expressing T cells, an anti-gammadeltaTCR antibody was added in several experiments. For roughly six donors, the dominant CD3+CD56+NKG2C+ clonotypes were among the top 10 CD8+ clonotypes and accounted for about 1.0-8% of CD8+ T cells. Those dominant clonotypes were again the most abundant among CD3+CD56-NKG2C+ cells in a few donors, at roughly 25-60.1%. Whether the expanded NKG2C-expressing T cell clones were specific for HCMV antigens was left unclear. Randomly selected healthy volunteers, three men and five women, were used as the eight sequenced donors. To determine HCMV serostatus, a commercial ELISA kit was used to detect HCMV-specific IgG in serum. Ficoll density gradient centrifugation was used to isolate peripheral blood mononuclear cells from blood. Magnetic immunoseparation with Miltenyi isolation kits was used to isolate CD4+ and CD8+ T cells from PBMC. cDNA synthesis was primed from the TCR beta constant segment and was followed by two successive PCR amplification steps. Illumina HiSeq 2000/2500, MiSeq or NextSeq was used to sequence libraries as 2 x 150 bp reads. Reads were demultiplexed and grouped by UMI with MIGEC, and clonotypes were assembled and quantified with MiTCR. To remove erroneous sequences, TCR cDNA sequences were retained only when supported by two or more reads. The tcR package was used for downstream repertoire analysis, with clonotypes matched between fractions based on CDR3 nucleotide sequence plus V segment. VDJmatch was used to annotate antigen specificity against VDJdb, with one amino acid substitution allowed in CDR3.

This specimen was CD4+ T cells sorted from PBMCs, taken 11 to 12 days after vaccination. The chain employs TRBV5-1 and TRBJ2-4; 9 of the junction bases match TRBD2. This receptor was taken from a man aged 45 to 65 who received an inactivated influenza vaccine. Donor details come from another sample of the same person, matched by shared clones. CDR3 reads: CASSLSRRGGAKNIQYF. The bases are TGCGCCAGCAGCTTGTCACGGCGGGGGGGAGCCAAAAACATTCAGTACTTC.